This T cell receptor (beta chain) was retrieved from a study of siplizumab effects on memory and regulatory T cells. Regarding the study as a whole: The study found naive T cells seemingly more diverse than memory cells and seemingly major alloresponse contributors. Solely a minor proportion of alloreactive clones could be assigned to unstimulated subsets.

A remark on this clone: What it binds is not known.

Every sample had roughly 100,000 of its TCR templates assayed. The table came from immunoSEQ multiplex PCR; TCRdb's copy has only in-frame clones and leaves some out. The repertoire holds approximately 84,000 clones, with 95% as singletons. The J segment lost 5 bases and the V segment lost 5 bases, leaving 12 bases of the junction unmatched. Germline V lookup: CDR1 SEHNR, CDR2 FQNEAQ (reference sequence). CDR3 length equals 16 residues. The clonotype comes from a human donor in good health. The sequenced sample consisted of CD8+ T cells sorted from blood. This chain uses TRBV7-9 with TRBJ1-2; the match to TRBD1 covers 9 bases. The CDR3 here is CASSPGPDRGNYGYTF. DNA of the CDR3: TGTGCCAGCAGCCCCGGACCGGACAGGGGAAATTATGGCTACACCTTC.